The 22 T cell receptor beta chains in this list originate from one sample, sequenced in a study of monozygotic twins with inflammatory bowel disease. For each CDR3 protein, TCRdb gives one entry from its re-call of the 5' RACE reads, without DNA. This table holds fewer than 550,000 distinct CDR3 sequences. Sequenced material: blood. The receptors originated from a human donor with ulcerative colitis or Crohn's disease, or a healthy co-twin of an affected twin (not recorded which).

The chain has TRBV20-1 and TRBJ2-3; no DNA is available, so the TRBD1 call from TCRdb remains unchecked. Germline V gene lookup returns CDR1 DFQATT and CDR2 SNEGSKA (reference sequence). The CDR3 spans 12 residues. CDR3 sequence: CSAWQGLDTQYF.

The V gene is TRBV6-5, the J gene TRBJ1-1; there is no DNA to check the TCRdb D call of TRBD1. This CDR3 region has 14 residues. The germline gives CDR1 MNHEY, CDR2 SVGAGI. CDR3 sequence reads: CASSYSQGKTEAFF.

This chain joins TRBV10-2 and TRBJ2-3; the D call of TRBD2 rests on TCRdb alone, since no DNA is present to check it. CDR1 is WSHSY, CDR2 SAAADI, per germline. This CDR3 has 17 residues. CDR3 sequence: CASSESALAVNTDTQYF.

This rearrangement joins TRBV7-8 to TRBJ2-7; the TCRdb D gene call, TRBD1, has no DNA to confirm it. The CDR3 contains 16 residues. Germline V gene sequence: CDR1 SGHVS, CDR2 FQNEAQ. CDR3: CASSLSSGSGSYEQYF.

The CDR3 protein is CASSPRTGQHEQYF. The chain carries TRBV7-8 and TRBJ2-7; TCRdb designates TRBD1, a call that cannot be tested without DNA. Per the germline V gene, CDR1 is SGHVS and CDR2 is FQNEAQ. The length of the CDR3 is 14 residues. Together with reference TRBV7-8 and TRBJ2-7, the CDR3 gives the full variable domain: GAGVSQSPRYKVAKRGQDVALRCDPISGHVSLFWYQQALGQGPEFLTYFQNEAQLDKSGLPSDRFFAERPEGSVSTLKIQRTQQEDSAVYLCASSPRTGQHEQYFGPGTRLTVT.

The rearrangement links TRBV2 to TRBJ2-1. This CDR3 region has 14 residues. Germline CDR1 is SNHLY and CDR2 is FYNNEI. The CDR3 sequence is CASKKTSSYNEQFF.

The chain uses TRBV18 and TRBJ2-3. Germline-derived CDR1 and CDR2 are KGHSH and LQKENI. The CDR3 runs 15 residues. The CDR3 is CASSPPGLTTDTQYF.

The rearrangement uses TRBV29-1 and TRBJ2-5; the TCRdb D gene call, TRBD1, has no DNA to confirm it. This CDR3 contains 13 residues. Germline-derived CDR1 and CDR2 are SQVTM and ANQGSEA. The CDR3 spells CSVAGRQKETQYF.

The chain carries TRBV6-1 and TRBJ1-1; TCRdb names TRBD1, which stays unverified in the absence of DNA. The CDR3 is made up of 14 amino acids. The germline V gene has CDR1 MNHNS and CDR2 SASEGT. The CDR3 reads CASTRGTENTEAFF.

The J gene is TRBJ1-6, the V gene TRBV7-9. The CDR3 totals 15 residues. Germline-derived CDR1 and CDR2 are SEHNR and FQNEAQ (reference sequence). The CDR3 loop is CASSLGSAVNSPLHF.

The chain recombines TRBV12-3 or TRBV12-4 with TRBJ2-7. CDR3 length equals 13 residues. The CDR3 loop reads CASSLGAIYEQYF.

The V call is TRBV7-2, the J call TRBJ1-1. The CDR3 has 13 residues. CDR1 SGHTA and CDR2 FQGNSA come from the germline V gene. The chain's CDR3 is CASSLQREAEAFF.

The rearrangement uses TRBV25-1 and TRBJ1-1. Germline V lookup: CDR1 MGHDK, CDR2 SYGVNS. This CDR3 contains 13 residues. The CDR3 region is CASSEIQDTEAFF.

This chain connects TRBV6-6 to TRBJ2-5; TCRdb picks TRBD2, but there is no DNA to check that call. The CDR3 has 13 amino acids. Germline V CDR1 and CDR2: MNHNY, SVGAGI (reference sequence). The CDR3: CASSRLEGETQYF.

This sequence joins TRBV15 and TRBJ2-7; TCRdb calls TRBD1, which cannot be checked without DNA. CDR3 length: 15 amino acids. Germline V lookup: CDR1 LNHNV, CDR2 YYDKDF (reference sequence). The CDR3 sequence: CATREGVGASYEQYF.

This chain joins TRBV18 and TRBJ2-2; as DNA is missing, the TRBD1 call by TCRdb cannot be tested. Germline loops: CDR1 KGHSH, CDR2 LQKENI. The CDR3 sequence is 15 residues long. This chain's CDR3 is CASSPQGAYTGELFF.

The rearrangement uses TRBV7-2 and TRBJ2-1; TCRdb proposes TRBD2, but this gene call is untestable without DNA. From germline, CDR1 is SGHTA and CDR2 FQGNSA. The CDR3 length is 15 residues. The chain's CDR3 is CASSRLAGGPNEQFF.

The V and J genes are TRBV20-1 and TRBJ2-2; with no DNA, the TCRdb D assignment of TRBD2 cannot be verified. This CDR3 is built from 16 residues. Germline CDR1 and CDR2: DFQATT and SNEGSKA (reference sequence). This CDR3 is CSARLARLAGSGELFF.

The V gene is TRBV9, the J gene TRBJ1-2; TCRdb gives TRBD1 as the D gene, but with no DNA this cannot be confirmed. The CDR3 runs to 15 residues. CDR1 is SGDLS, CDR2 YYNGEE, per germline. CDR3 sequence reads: CASSQSPGQGYGYTF.

The chain's CDR3 is CASGPETDTQYF. The V gene is TRBV12-5, the J gene TRBJ2-3; without DNA, the TCRdb call of TRBD1 cannot be checked. Germline CDR1 is LGHNT and CDR2 is FRNRAP. This CDR3 has 12 amino acids.

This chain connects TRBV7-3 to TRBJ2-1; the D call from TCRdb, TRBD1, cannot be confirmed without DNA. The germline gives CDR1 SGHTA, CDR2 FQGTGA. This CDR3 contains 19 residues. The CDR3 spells CASSLTPGQEMSSYNEQFF.

The CDR3 sequence is CASSLLRGEQFF. The rearrangement uses TRBV11-2 and TRBJ2-1. Germline V lookup: CDR1 SGHAT, CDR2 FQNNGV. The CDR3 sequence is 12 residues long.